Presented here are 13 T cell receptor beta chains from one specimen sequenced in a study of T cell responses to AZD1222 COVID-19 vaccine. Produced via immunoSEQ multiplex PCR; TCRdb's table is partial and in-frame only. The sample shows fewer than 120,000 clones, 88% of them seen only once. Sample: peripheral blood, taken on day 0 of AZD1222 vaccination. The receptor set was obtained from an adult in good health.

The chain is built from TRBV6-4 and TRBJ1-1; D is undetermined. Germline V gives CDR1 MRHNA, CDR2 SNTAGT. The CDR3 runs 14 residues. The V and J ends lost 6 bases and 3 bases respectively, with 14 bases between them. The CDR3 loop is CASRRGIADTEAFF. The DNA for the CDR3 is TGTGCCAGCAGGAGAGGGATCGCGGACACTGAAGCTTTCTTT.

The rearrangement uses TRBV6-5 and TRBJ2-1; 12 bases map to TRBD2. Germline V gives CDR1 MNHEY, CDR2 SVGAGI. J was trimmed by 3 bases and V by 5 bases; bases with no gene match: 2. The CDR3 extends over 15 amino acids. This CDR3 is CASSLTSGGYNEQFF. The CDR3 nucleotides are TGTGCCAGCAGTCTGACTAGCGGGGGCTACAATGAGCAGTTCTTC.

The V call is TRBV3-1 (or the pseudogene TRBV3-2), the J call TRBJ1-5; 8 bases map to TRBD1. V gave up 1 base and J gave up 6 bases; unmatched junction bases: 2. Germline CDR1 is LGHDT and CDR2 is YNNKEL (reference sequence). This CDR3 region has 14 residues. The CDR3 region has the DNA TGTGCCAGCAGCCAAGGGACAGGGATTCAGCCCCAGCATTTT. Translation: CASSQGTGIQPQHF.

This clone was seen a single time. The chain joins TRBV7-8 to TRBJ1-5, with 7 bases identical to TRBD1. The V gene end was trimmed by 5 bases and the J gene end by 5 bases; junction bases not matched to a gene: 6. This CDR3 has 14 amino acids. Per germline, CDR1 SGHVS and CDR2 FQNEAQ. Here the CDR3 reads CASSTGQADQPQHF. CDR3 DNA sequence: TGTGCCAGCAGCACCGGACAGGCCGATCAGCCCCAGCATTTT.

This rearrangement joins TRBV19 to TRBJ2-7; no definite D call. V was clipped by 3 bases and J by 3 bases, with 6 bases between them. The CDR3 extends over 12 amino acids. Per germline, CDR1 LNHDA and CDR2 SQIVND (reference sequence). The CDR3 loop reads CASSILGYEQYF. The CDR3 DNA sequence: TGTGCCAGTAGTATCTTGGGCTACGAGCAGTACTTC.

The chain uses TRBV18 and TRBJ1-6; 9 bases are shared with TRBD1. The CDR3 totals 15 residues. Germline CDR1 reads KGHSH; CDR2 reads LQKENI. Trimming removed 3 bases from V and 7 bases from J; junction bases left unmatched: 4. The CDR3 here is CASSPETGGNSPLHF. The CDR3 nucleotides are TGTGCCAGCTCACCCGAGACAGGGGGGAATTCACCCCTCCACTTT.

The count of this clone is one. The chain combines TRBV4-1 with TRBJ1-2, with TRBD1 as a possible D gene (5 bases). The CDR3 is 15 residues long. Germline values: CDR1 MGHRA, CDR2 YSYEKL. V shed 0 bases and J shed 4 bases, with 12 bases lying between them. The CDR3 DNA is TGCGCCAGCAGCCAAGATCCGACAGTCCTCTATGGCTACACCTTC. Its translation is CASSQDPTVLYGYTF.

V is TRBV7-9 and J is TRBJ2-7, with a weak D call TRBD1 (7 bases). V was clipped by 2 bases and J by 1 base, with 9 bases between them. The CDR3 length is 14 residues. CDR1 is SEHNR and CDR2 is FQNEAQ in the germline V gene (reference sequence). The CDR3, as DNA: TGTGCCAGCAGCTTATCAGGGGGGTCCTACGAGCAGTACTTC. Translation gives CASSLSGGSYEQYF.

The CDR3 here is CSAEQGNTEAFF. The CDR3 DNA is TGCAGCGCGGAACAGGGAAACACTGAAGCTTTCTTT. This chain uses TRBV29-1 with TRBJ1-1; a possible D gene is TRBD1 (6 bases). CDR3 length: 12 residues. Germline CDR1 and CDR2: SQVTM and ANQGSEA. V was clipped by 7 bases and J by 2 bases, with 11 bases between them. Full variable domain (outside the CDR3, taken from reference TRBV29-1 and TRBJ1-1): SAVISQKPSRDICQRGTSLTIQCQVDSQVTMMFWYRQQPGQSLTLIATANQGSEATYESGFVIDKFPISRPNLTFSTLTVSNMSPEDSSIYLCSAEQGNTEAFFGQGTRLTVV.

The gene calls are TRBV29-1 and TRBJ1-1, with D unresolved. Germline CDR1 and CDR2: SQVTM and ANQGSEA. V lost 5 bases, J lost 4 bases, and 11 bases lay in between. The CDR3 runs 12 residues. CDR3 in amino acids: CSVTQSSTEAFF. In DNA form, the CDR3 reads TGCAGCGTTACACAGTCAAGCACTGAAGCTTTCTTT.

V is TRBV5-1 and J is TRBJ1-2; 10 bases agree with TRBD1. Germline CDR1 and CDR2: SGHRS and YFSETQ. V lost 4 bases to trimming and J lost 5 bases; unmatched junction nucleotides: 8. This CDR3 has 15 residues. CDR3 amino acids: CASSPGTGAWYGYTF. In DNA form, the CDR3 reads TGCGCCAGCAGCCCCGGGACAGGGGCTTGGTATGGCTACACCTTC.

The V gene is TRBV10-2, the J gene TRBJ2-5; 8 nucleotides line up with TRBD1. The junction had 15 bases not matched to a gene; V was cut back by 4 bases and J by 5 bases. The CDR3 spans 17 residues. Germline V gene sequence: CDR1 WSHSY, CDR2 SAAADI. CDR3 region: CASSGLVGQGAGETQYF. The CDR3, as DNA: TGCGCCAGCAGTGGCCTCGTGGGGCAGGGGGCTGGCGAGACCCAGTACTTC.

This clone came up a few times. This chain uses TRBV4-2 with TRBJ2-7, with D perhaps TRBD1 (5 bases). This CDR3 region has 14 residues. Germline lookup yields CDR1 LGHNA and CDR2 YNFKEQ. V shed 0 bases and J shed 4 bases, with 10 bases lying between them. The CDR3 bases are TGTGCCAGCAGCCAAGATCGGCAGGGATACGAGCAGTACTTC. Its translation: CASSQDRQGYEQYF.